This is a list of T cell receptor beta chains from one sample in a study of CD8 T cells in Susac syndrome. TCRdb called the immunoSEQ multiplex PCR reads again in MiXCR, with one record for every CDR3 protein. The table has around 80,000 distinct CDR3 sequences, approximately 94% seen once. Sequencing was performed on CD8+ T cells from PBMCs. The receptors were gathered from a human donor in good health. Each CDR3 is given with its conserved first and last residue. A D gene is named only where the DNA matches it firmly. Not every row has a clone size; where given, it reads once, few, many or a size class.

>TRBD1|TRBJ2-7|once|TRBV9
CASSAGTAYEQYF
TGTGCCAGCAGCGCCGGGACAGCCTACGAGCAGTACTTC
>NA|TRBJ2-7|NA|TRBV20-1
CSAREDRTYEQYF
TGCAGTGCTAGGGAGGACAGAACCTACGAGCAGTACTTC
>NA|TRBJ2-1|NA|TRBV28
CASSFVGGFNEQFF
TGTGCCAGCAGTTTTGTGGGAGGATTCAATGAGCAGTTCTTC
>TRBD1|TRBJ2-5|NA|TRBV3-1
CASSHPIGTGLDLETQYF
TGTGCCAGCAGCCATCCCATAGGGACAGGGTTGGACTTGGAGACCCAGTACTTC
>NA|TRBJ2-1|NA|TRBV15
CATSTSSYNEQFF
TGTGCCACCAGCACGAGCTCCTACAATGAGCAGTTCTTC
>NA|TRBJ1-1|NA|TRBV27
CASSSSGDGGYTEAFF
TGTGCCAGCAGCTCCTCGGGGGATGGGGGGTACACTGAAGCTTTCTTT
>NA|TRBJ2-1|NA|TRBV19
CASSKKPRDDYNEQFF
TGTGCCAGTAGTAAAAAGCCCAGGGACGACTACAATGAGCAGTTCTTC
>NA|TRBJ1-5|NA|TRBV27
CASSLWQGSNQPQHF
TGTGCCAGCAGTTTGTGGCAGGGGAGCAATCAGCCCCAGCATTTT
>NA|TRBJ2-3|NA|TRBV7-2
CASSLVSVGTQYF
TGTGCCAGCAGCTTAGTTTCGGTCGGTACGCAGTATTTT
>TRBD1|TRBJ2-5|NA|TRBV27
CASSGTGDETQYF
TGTGCCAGCAGTGGGACAGGGGACGAGACCCAGTACTTC
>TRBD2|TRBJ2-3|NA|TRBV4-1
CASSQTSPTTDTQYF
TGCGCCAGCAGCCAGACTAGCCCTACCACAGATACGCAGTATTTT
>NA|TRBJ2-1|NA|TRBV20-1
CSARDGGANEQFF
TGCAGTGCTAGAGACGGCGGGGCCAATGAGCAGTTCTTC
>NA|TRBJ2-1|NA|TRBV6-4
CASSALRTSSYNEQFF
TGTGCCAGCAGTGCCTTGCGGACGAGCTCCTACAATGAGCAGTTCTTC
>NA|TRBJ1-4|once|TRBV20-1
CSARDYAGDDEKLFF
TGCAGTGCTAGAGATTATGCAGGAGACGATGAAAAACTGTTTTTT
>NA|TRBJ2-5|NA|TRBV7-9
CASSHGTAWETQYF
TGTGCCAGCAGCCATGGGACCGCGTGGGAGACCCAGTACTTC
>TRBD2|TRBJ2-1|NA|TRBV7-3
CASSFTSGSVNEQFF
TGTGCCAGCAGTTTCACTAGCGGGAGTGTTAATGAGCAGTTCTTC
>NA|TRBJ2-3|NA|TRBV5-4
CASNPPSTDTQYF
TGTGCCAGCAACCCTCCGAGCACAGATACGCAGTATTTT
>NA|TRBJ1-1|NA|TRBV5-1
CASGQIAGNTEAFF
TGCGCCAGCGGACAGATTGCGGGGAACACTGAAGCTTTCTTT
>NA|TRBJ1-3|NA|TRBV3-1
CASSQISSGTSGNTIYF
TGTGCCAGCAGCCAAATATCGAGCGGGACCTCTGGAAACACCATATATTTT
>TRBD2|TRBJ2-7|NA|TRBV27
CASSLHSGPTYEQYF
TGTGCCAGCAGTTTACATAGCGGGCCTACCTACGAGCAGTACTTC
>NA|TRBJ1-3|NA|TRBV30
CACHFQGLPGNTIYF
TGTGCCTGCCATTTTCAGGGTCTCCCTGGAAACACCATATATTTT
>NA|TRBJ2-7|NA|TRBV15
CATRPGSSYEQYF
TGTGCCACCAGACCTGGGAGCTCCTACGAGCAGTACTTC
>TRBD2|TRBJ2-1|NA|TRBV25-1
CASSATIIASGGLDPGYNEQFF
TGTGCCAGCAGTGCCACGATAATCGCTAGCGGGGGCCTGGACCCTGGCTACAATGAGCAGTTCTTC
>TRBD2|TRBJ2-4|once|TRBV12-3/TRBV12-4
CATLTSGAQYF
TGTGCCACCTTGACTAGCGGGGCTCAGTACTTC
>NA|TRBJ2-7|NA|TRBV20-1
CSARDRSGVEQYF
TGCAGTGCTAGAGATCGAAGTGGGGTTGAGCAGTACTTC
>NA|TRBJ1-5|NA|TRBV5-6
CASTFGGTGLNQPQHF
TGTGCCAGCACCTTCGGCGGAACAGGGCTTAATCAGCCCCAGCATTTT
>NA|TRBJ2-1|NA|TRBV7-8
CASSQGYSSYNEQFF
TGTGCCAGCAGCCAGGGATACAGCTCCTACAATGAGCAGTTCTTC
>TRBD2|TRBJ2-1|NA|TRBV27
CASSLSWTSGRGSYNEQFF
TGTGCCAGCAGTTTATCGTGGACTAGCGGGAGAGGGTCCTACAATGAGCAGTTCTTC
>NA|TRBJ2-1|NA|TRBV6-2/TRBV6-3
CASSYSDLLAQYNEQFF
TGTGCCAGCAGTTACTCGGATCTGCTAGCGCAATACAATGAGCAGTTCTTC
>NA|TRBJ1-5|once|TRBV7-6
CASSLAVGSNQPQHF
TGTGCCAGCAGCCTAGCGGTGGGAAGCAATCAGCCCCAGCATTTT
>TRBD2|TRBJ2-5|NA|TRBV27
CASSPRPSGAEETQYF
TGTGCCAGCAGTCCCCGACCTAGCGGGGCCGAAGAGACCCAGTACTTC
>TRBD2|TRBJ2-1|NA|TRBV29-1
CSVDDDDGATGGPYNEQFF
TGCAGCGTTGACGACGATGACGGCGCAACGGGGGGGCCCTACAATGAGCAGTTCTTC
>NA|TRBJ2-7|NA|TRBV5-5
CASTPGAGASYEQYF
TGTGCCAGCACCCCGGGGGCAGGAGCGTCCTACGAGCAGTACTTC
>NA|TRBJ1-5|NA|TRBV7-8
CASSLDRRGSRQPQHF
TGTGCCAGCAGCTTAGATCGAAGAGGGTCGCGGCAGCCCCAGCATTTT
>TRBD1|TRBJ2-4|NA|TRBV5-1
CASSFDRGENIQYF
TGCGCCAGCAGCTTTGACAGGGGTGAAAACATTCAGTACTTC